This TCR beta chain was identified in a study of OX40 agonist ivuxolimab in advanced cancers. Points from the study as a whole: The average count of expanded clones was higher among CD8+ T cells than among CD4+. Clonal expansion by week 6 occurred in CD4+ and CD8+ blood T cells (at 0.1 to 3.0 mg/kg).

On cycle 4 day 1 and cycle 7 day 1, as well as at baseline, blood was sampled. Clones were sequenced by immunoSEQ multiplex PCR, and TCRdb holds only the in-frame ones, with some missing. The sample includes 45,000 to 55,000 clones, around 80% of them seen just once. This clone was detected only once. Its antigen is unidentified. The CDR3 runs to 18 residues. V trimming: 0 bases; J trimming: 0 bases; junction bases outside the gene matches: 8. CDR1 is SGHRS, CDR2 YFSETQ, per germline. The sequence was obtained from an adult with an advanced solid tumor such as melanoma, head and neck, liver or kidney cancer. The rearrangement links TRBV5-1 to TRBJ2-7; 11 positions agree with TRBD1. The sequenced sample was CD4+ or CD8+ T cells sorted from blood, obtained in a trial of the OX40 agonist ivuxolimab. CDR3 residues: CASSLAFSGTGGSYEQYF. In DNA form, the CDR3 reads TGCGCCAGCAGCTTGGCCTTCTCCGGGACAGGGGGCTCCTACGAGCAGTACTTC. Variable domain in full (rest from reference TRBV5-1 and TRBJ2-7): KAGVTQTPRYLIKTRGQQVTLSCSPISGHRSVSWYQQTPGQGLQFLFEYFSETQRNKGNFPGRFSGRQFSNSRSEMNVSTLELGDSALYLCASSLAFSGTGGSYEQYFGPGTRLTVT.